Listed here are 4 T cell receptor beta chains from one sample, sequenced in a study of blood T cell repertoires in COVID-19 (dated by TCRdb to 2020 to 2021). To prepare the library, the immunoSEQ multiplex PCR assay was applied. The table comes from immuneACCESS by way of TCRdb, which keeps in-frame sequences with V and J called. Part of the clones is missing from these tables; in studies checked, under half for an unresolved V gene and the rest for unknown reasons. The sample table holds hundreds of thousands of clones, of which over 65% were seen once. The ten most abundant clones make up 2% to 3% of the sample. What was sequenced was peripheral blood. These TCRs come from a woman aged 70-85 years with active or convalescent COVID-19.

J is TRBJ2-1 and V is TRBV28; 10 positions match TRBD2. The CDR3 is made up of 16 amino acids. The V segment lost 6 bases and the J segment 2 bases; nucleotides outside the gene matches: 7. CDR1 is MDHEN and CDR2 is SYDVKM in the germline V gene. This chain's CDR3 is CASSASGGPPYNEQFF. The CDR3 DNA follows: TGTGCCAGCAGCGCTAGCGGGGGCCCCCCCTACAATGAGCAGTTCTTC. The variable domain in full, completed from reference TRBV28 and TRBJ2-1, reads DVKVTQSSRYLVKRTGEKVFLECVQDMDHENMFWYRQDPGLGLRLIYFSYDVKMKEKGDIPEGYSVSREKKERFSLILESASTNQTSMYLCASSASGGPPYNEQFFGPGTRLTVL.

This chain uses TRBV6-2 or TRBV6-3 with TRBJ2-1; 7 nucleotides agree with TRBD2. Germline assignment: CDR1 MNHEY and CDR2 SVGEGT. Trimming at V came to 2 bases and at J to 4 bases, leaving 5 bases not matched to a gene. CDR3 length: 15 amino acids. CDR3 DNA: TGTGCCAGCAGTTACGGCGGGGGACCATACAATGAGCAGTTCTTC. As protein: CASSYGGGPYNEQFF.

The chain links TRBV7-2 to TRBJ2-3, with 9 bases aligning to TRBD2. The CDR3 runs to 16 residues. V shed 3 bases and J 6 bases; nucleotides not matched to a gene: 10. Germline CDR1 is SGHTA and CDR2 is FQGNSA. CDR3 sequence reads: CASSLTRGGAGDTQYF. In DNA form, the CDR3 reads TGTGCCAGCAGCTTGACTCGCGGGGGGGCCGGGGATACGCAGTATTTT.

The V and J genes are TRBV2 and TRBJ2-5; 8 nucleotides align to TRBD2. Germline assignment: CDR1 SNHLY and CDR2 FYNNEI. The CDR3 runs 17 residues. Losses at the gene ends were 4 bases for V and 4 bases for J; bases not matched to a gene: 14. Written as DNA, the CDR3 is TGTGCCAGCAGTGGGCATATGACGGGGGGGCCTCGAGAGACCCAGTACTTC. Translating it yields CASSGHMTGGPRETQYF.